Following are 3 T cell receptor beta chains from one sample sequenced in a study of cytomegalovirus exposure and HLA in healthy donors. The PCR employed 60 Vbeta primers together with 13 Jbeta primers. The table came from immunoSEQ multiplex PCR; TCRdb's copy has only in-frame clones and leaves some out. The sample shows around 130,000 clones, over 70% of them seen only once. Input material: PBMCs. Receptors were obtained from a woman between 40 and 50 years old in good health and CMV-seronegative.

The table lists this clone with a few counts. The J gene is TRBJ2-7, the V gene TRBV7-9, with TRBD2 matching 7 bases. V shed 5 bases, J shed 4 bases, and the junction held 5 bases outside the gene matches. Germline CDR1 is SEHNR and CDR2 is FQNEAQ (reference sequence). The CDR3 spans 13 residues. CDR3 protein: CASSDSGVYEQYF. Here the CDR3 DNA reads TGTGCCAGCAGCGACAGCGGGGTTTACGAGCAGTACTTC.

The genes are TRBV30 and TRBJ2-1, with D maybe TRBD1 (6 bases). Germline V gene sequence: CDR1 GTSNPN, CDR2 SVGIG (reference sequence). This CDR3 is built from 15 residues. V was clipped by 3 bases and J by 9 bases, with 21 bases between them. The CDR3 nucleotides read TGTGCCTGGAGGCTGATGGGGGCGAGGTTGGGTGAGCAGTTCTTC. Encoded protein: CAWRLMGARLGEQFF.

V usage is TRBV29-1 and J usage is TRBJ2-1; maybe TRBD1 (6 bases). The germline gives CDR1 SQVTM, CDR2 ANQGSEA. Trimming left V 5 bases short and J 0 bases short, with 11 bases between. CDR3 length: 14 amino acids. The CDR3 DNA sequence: TGCAGCGTTCTAGGACAGAGCTCCTACAATGAGCAGTTCTTC. This translates into CSVLGQSSYNEQFF.